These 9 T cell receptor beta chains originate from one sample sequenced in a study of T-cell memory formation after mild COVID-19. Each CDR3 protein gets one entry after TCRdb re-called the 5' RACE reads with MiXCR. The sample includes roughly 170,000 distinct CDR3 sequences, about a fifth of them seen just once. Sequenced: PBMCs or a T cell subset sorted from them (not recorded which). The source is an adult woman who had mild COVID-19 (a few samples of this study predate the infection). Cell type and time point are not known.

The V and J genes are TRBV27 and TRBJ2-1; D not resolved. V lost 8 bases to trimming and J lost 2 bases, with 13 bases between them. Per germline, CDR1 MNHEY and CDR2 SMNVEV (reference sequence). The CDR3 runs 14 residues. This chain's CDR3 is CASAPAAPYNEQFF. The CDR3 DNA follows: TGTGCCAGCGCCCCCGCGGCCCCCTACAATGAGCAGTTCTTC.

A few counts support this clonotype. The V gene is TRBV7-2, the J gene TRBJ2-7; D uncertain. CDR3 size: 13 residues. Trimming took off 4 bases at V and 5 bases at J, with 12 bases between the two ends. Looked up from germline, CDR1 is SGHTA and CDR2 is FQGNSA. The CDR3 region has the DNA TGTGCCAGCAGCTCCCGAGGTACGAACGAGCAGTACTTC. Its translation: CASSSRGTNEQYF.

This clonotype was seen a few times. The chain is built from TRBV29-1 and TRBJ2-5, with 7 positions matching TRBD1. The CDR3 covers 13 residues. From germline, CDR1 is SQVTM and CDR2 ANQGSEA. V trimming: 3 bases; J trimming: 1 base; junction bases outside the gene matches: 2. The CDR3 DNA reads TGCAGCGTTGATTGGGACAGCCAAGAGACCCAGTACTTC. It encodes CSVDWDSQETQYF.

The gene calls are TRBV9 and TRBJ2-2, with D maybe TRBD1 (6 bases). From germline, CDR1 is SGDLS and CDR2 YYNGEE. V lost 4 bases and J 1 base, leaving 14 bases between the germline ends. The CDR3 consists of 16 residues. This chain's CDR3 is CASSPEGTRNTGELFF. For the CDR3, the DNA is TGTGCCAGCAGCCCAGAGGGGACACGGAACACCGGGGAGCTGTTTTTT.

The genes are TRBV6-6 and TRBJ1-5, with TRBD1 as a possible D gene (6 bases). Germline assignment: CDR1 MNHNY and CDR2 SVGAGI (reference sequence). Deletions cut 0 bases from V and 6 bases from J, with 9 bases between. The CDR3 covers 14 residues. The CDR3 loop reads CASSYSGAGQPQHF. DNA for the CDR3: TGTGCCAGCAGTTACTCGGGGGCCGGTCAGCCCCAGCATTTT.

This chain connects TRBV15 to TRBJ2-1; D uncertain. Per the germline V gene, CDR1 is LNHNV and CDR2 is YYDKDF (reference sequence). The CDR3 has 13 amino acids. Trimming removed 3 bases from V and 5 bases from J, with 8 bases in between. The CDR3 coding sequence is TGTGCCACCAGCAGCGTCACCCACAATGAGCAGTTCTTC. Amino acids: CATSSVTHNEQFF.

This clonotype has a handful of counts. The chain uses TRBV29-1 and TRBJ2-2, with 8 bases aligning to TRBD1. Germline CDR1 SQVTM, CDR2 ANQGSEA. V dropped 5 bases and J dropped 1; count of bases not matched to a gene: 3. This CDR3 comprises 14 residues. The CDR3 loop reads CSVPGTGNTGELFF. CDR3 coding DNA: TGCAGCGTTCCTGGGACAGGGAACACCGGGGAGCTGTTTTTT.

CDR3 region: CASSQGVVSPLHF. CDR3 DNA sequence: TGCGCCAGCAGCCAAGGTGTGGTTTCACCCCTCCACTTT. The chain joins TRBV4-1 to TRBJ1-6; D is uncertain. The V gene lost 1 base and the J gene lost 9 bases, with 7 bases spanning the gap. CDR3 length: 13 residues. Germline values: CDR1 MGHRA, CDR2 YSYEKL.

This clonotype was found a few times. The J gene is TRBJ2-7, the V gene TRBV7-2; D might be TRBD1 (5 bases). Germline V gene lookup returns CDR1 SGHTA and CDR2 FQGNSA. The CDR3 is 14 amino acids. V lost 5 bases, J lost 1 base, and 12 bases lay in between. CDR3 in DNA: TGTGCCAGCAGCCAACCAGACAGTTCCTACGAGCAGTACTTC. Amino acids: CASSQPDSSYEQYF.